This T cell receptor (beta chain) was identified during a study of T-cell reconstitution after alpha-beta-depleted transplantation in children. Study results and caveats: Approximately two months post-transplant, alpha-beta T cells reportedly originated from several hundred expanded graft clones.

Library preparation (for TCRbeta) was performed with unique molecular identifiers. TCRdb reprocessed the PCR reads with MiXCR, giving one entry per CDR3 protein. The data contain approximately 45,000 distinct CDR3 sequences, around 56% of them seen just once; the ten biggest clones take up around two fifths. In regard to this clonotype: Its antigen is currently unknown.

The sequence came from a boy younger than two with SCID, due to receive a stem cell transplant. This specimen consisted of peripheral blood, obtained before TCRalphabeta/CD19-depleted stem cell transplant.

In nucleotides, the CDR3 is TGCAGCGGAGTACTGGGGCCCGGTCAGCCCCAGCATTTT. This translates into CSGVLGPGQPQHF. This chain joins TRBV29-1 and TRBJ1-5; maybe TRBD1 (5 bases). With 7 bases removed from V and 6 bases from J, the gap between germline ends came to 16 bases. The CDR3 contains 13 residues. Germline CDR1 is SQVTM and CDR2 is ANQGSEA.